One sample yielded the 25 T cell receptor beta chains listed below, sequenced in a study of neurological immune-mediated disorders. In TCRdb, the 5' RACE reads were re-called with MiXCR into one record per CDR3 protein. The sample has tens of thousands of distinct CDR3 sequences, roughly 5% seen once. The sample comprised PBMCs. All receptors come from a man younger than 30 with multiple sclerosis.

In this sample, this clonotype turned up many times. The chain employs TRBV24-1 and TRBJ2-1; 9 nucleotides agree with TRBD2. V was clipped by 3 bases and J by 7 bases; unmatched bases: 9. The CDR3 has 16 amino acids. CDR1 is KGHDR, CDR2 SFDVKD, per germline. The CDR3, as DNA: TGTGCCACCAGTGATAAACCGGGACTAGCAGTTAATGAGCAGTTCTTC. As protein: CATSDKPGLAVNEQFF.

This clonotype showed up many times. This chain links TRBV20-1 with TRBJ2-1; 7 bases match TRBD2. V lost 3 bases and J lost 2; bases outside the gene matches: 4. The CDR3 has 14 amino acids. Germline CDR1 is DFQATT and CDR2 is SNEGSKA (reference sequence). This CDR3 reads CSASSLAAYNEQFF. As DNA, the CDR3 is TGCAGTGCTAGTAGCCTAGCGGCCTACAATGAGCAGTTCTTC.

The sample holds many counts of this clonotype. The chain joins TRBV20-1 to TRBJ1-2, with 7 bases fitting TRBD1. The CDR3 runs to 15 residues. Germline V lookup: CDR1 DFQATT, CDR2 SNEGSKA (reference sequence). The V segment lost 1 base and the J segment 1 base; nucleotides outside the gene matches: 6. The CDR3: CSARARQGVNYGYTF. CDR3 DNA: TGCAGTGCTAGAGCTCGACAGGGCGTTAACTATGGCTACACCTTC.

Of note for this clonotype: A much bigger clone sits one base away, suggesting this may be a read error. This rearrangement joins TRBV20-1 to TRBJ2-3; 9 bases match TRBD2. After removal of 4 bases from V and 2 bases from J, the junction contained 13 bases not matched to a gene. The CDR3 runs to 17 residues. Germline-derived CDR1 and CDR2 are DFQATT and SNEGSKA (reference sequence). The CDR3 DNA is TGCAGTGCTATTGTGGGATTGCGGGGGGGTACCACAGATACGCAGTATTTT. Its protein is CSAIVGLRGGTTDTQYF.

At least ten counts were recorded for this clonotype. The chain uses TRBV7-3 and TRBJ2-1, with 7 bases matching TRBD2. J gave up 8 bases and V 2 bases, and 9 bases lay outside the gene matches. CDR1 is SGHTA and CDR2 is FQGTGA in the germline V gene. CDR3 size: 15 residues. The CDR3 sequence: CASSLASGERDEQFF. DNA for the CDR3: TGTGCCAGCAGCTTAGCCAGCGGGGAGCGCGATGAGCAGTTCTTC.

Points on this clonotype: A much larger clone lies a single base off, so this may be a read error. The CDR3 here is CASSFRKGYIQYF. The CDR3 DNA follows: TGTGCCAGCAGTTTCCGAAAGGGGTACATTCAGTACTTC. V is TRBV28 and J is TRBJ2-4; D possibly corresponds to TRBD1 (5 bases). The ends were cut back, 3 bases at V and 8 bases at J, with 11 bases in the middle. CDR1 and CDR2 (germline): MDHEN, SYDVKM. The length of the CDR3 is 13 residues. Full variable domain (remainder filled in from reference TRBV28 and TRBJ2-4): DVKVTQSSRYLVKRTGEKVFLECVQDMDHENMFWYRQDPGLGLRLIYFSYDVKMKEKGDIPEGYSVSREKKERFSLILESASTNQTSMYLCASSFRKGYIQYFGAGTRLSVL.

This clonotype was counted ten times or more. Here the CDR3 DNA reads TGTGCCAGCAGCTTAGCGGGGCGGGATACGCAGTATTTT. Protein product: CASSLAGRDTQYF. The gene calls are TRBV7-8 and TRBJ2-3; weak D call: TRBD1 (5 bases). Germline values: CDR1 SGHVS, CDR2 FQNEAQ. The CDR3 is 13 amino acids. Trimming removed 0 bases at V and 6 bases at J, with 7 bases between.

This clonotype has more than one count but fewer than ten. The CDR3 protein is CSAEQGGTEAFF. CDR3 DNA sequence: TGCAGTGCCGAACAGGGGGGCACTGAAGCTTTCTTT. V and J are TRBV20-1 and TRBJ1-1; 8 bases match TRBD1. Germline CDR1 and CDR2: DFQATT and SNEGSKA (reference sequence). The CDR3 covers 12 residues. J was trimmed by 4 bases and V by 6 bases; bases with no gene match: 4.

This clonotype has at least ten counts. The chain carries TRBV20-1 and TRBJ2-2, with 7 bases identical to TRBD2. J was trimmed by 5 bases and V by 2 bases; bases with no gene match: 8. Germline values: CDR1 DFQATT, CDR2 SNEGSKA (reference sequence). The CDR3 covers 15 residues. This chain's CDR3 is CSARKEGLRTGELFF. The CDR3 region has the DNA TGCAGTGCTAGAAAGGAGGGACTACGTACCGGGGAGCTGTTTTTT.

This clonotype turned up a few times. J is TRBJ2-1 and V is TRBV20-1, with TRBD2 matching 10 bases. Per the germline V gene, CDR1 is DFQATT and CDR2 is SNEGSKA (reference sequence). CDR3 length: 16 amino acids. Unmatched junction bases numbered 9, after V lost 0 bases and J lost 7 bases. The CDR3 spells CSARETSGPTGNEQFF. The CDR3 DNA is TGCAGTGCTAGAGAGACTAGCGGGCCAACGGGTAATGAGCAGTTCTTC.

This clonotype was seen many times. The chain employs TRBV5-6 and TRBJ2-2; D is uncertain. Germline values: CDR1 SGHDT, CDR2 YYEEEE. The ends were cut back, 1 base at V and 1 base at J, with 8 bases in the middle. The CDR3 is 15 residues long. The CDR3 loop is CASSLYRLNTGELFF. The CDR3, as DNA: TGTGCCAGCAGCTTGTACAGATTGAACACCGGGGAGCTGTTTTTT. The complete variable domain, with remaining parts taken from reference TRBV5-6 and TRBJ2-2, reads DAGVTQSPTHLIKTRGQQVTLRCSPKSGHDTVSWYQQALGQGPQFIFQYYEEEERQRGNFPDRFSGHQFPNYSSELNVNALLLGDSALYLCASSLYRLNTGELFFGEGSRLTVL.

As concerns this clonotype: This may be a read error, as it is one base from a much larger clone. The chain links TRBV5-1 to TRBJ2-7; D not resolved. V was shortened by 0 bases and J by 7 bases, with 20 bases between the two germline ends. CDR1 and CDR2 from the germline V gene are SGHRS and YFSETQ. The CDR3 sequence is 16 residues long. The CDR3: CASSLDGVRMGNEQYF. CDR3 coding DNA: TGCGCCAGCAGCTTGGATGGGGTTCGGATGGGCAATGAGCAGTACTTC. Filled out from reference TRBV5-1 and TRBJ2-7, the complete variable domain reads KAGVTQTPRYLIKTRGQQVTLSCSPISGHRSVSWYQQTPGQGLQFLFEYFSETQRNKGNFPGRFSGRQFSNSRSEMNVSTLELGDSALYLCASSLDGVRMGNEQYFGPGTRLTVT.

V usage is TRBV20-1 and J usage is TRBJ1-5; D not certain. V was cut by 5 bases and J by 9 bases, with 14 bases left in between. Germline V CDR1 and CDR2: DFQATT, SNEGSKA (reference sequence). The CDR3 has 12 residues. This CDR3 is CSARTTDGPQHF. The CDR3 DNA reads TGCAGTGCTCGGACTACTGATGGGCCCCAGCATTTT.

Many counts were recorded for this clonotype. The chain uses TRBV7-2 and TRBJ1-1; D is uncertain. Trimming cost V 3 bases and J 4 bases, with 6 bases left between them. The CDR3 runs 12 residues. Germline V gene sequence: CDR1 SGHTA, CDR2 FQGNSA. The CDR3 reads CASSLVFTEAFF. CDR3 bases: TGTGCCAGCAGCTTGGTATTCACTGAAGCTTTCTTT.

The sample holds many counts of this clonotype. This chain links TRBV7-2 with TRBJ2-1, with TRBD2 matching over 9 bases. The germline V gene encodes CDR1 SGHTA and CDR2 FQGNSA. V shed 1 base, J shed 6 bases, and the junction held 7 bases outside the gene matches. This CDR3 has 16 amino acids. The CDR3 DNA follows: TGTGCCAGCAGCTTAGAAGTACCTAGCGGGGTCAATGAGCAGTTCTTC. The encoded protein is CASSLEVPSGVNEQFF.

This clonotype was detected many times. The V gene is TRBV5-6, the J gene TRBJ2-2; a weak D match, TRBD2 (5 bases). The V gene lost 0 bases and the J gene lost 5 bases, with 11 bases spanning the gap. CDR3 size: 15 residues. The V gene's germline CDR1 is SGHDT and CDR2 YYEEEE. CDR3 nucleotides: TGTGCCAGCAGCTTGGCCCGGGGTCGGACCGGGGAGCTGTTTTTT. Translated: CASSLARGRTGELFF. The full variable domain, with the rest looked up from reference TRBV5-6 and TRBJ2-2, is DAGVTQSPTHLIKTRGQQVTLRCSPKSGHDTVSWYQQALGQGPQFIFQYYEEEERQRGNFPDRFSGHQFPNYSSELNVNALLLGDSALYLCASSLARGRTGELFFGEGSRLTVL.

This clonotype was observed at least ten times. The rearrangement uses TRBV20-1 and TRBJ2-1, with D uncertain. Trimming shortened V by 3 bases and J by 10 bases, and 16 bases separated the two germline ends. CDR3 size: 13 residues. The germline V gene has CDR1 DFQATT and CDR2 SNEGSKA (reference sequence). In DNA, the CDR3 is TGCAGTGCTAGCGAACTTGCTCATAGGGAGCAGTTCTTC. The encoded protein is CSASELAHREQFF.

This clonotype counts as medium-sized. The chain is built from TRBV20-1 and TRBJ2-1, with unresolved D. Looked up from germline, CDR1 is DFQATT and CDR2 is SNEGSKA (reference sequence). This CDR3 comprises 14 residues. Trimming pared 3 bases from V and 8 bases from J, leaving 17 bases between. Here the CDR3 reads CSASFRPGLDEQFF. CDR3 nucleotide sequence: TGCAGTGCTAGTTTTAGGCCCGGCCTCGATGAGCAGTTCTTC.

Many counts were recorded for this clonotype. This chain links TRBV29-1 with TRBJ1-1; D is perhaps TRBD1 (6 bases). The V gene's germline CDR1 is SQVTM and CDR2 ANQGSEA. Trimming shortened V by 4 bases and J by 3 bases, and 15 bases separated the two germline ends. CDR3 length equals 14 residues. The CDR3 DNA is TGCAGCGTTGCCACCACGTCAGGGGACACTGAAGCTTTCTTT. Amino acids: CSVATTSGDTEAFF.

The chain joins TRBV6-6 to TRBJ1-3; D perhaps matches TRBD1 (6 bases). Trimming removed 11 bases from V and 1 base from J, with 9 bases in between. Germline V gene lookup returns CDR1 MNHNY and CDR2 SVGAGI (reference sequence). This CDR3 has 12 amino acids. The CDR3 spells CAGGQSGNTIYF. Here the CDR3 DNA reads TGTGCCGGAGGACAGTCTGGAAACACCATATATTTT.

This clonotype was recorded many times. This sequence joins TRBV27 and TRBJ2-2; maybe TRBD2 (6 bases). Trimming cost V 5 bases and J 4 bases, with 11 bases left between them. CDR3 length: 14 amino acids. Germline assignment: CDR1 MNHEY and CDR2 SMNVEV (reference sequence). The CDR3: CASSGGLGTGELFF. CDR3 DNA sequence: TGTGCCAGCAGTGGGGGGTTGGGCACCGGGGAGCTGTTTTTT.

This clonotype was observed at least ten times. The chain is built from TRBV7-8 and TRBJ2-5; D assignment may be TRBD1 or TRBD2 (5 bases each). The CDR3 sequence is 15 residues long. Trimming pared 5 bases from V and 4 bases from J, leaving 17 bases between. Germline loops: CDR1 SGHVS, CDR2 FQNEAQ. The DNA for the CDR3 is TGTGCCAGCAGCACCGGACACGGGGTTGGAGAGACCCAGTACTTC. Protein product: CASSTGHGVGETQYF.

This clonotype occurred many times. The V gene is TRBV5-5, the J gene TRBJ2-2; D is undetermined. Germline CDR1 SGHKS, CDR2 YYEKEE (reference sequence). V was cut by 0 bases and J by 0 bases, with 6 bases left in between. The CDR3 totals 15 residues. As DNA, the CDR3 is TGTGCCAGCAGCTTGGGACATGCGAACACCGGGGAGCTGTTTTTT. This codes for CASSLGHANTGELFF.

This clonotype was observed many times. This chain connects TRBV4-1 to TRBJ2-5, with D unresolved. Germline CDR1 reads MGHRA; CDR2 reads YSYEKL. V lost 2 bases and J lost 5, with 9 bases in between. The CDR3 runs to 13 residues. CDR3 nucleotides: TGCGCCAGCAGCCAAACCTTTGCGGAGACCCAGTACTTC. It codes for CASSQTFAETQYF.

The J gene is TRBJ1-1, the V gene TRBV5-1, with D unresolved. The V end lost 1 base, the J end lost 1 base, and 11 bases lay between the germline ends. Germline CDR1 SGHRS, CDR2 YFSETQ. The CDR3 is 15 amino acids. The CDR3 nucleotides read TGCGCCAGCAGCTTGATGGCAGTTAGGAACACTGAAGCTTTCTTT. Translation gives CASSLMAVRNTEAFF. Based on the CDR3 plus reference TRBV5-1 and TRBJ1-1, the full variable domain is KAGVTQTPRYLIKTRGQQVTLSCSPISGHRSVSWYQQTPGQGLQFLFEYFSETQRNKGNFPGRFSGRQFSNSRSEMNVSTLELGDSALYLCASSLMAVRNTEAFFGQGTRLTVV.